A single sample is the source of the 18 T cell receptor beta chains below, sequenced in a study of CD8+ T cells in alopecia areata. In each case, RNA was isolated and then reverse transcribed into cDNA as the sequencing template. Some clones are missing from TCRdb's copy, which holds only in-frame ones; the method was immunoSEQ multiplex PCR. The sample includes about 270,000 clones, none of them occurring once. Sorting used CD4, CD8alpha, NKG2D, NKG2ACE and other markers on pooled cutaneous lymph node cells. The source material was CD4+ T cells sorted from a lymph node. The receptors come from a C3H/HeJ mouse with alopecia areata. Strain haplotype at MHC: H2-k.

As for this clone: Here the gene names and germline are mouse. Partial CDR3 DNA: TGTGCCTGGAATACCCCGCAGGGAGCAAACACA. It is translated as CAWNTPQGANT. The complete CDR3 sequence is CAWNTPQGANTEVFF. V gene TRBV31 combines with J gene TRBJ1-1; tentatively, D is TRBD1 (5 bases). The sequenced fragment ends 4 residues before the CDR3 boundary, so the rest is inferred from the germline J gene. Germline V gene data show CDR1 as GKSSPN and CDR2 as SITVG. The CDR3 covers 15 residues. The V end was cut by 4 bases, the J end by 0 bases, with 15 bases between. The entire variable domain, with the rest obtained from reference TRBV31 and TRBJ1-1, is as follows: AQTIHQWPVAEIKAVGSPLSLGCTIKGKSSPNLYWYWQATGGTLQQLFYSITVGQVESVVQLNLSASRPKDDQFILSTEKLLLSHSGFYLCAWNTPQGANTEVFFGKGTRLTVV.

Of note for this clone: Gene labels here are mouse ones. The missing CDR3 end, 4 residues past where the read stops, is filled in from the germline J gene. This same CDR3 is encoded by further DNA sequences in the sample. This chain links TRBV19 with TRBJ2-1; tentative D call: TRBD1 (6 bases). This CDR3 contains 13 residues. Germline CDR1 is FNHDT and CDR2 is SITEND (reference sequence). Trimming cost V 5 bases and J 3 bases, with 9 bases left between them. The part of the CDR3 DNA that was read is TGTGCCAGCAGAGACAGGACCTATGCT. Its protein is CASRDRTYA. The whole CDR3 sequence reads CASRDRTYAEQFF.

Notes on this clone: Gene names are mouse gene names. The DNA ends 4 residues before the CDR3 does, and the rest of the CDR3 is filled in from the germline J gene. The chain uses TRBV13-1 and TRBJ2-1; TRBD1 aligns across 12 bases. CDR3 size: 13 residues. V was clipped by 10 bases and J by 6 bases; unmatched bases: 5. CDR1 and CDR2 (germline): NSHNY, SYGAGN. The CDR3 region is CACRDRGLAEQFF. The sequenced part of the CDR3 DNA is TGTGCCTGCCGGGACAGGGGGCTTGCT.

Turning to this clone: The germline and genes are mouse ones. The read ends 4 residues early relative to the CDR3; the germline J gene fills the gap. This chain links TRBV13-3 with TRBJ2-1, with D possibly being TRBD1 (6 bases). This CDR3 has 13 amino acids. CDR1 is NNHDY and CDR2 is SYVADS in the germline V gene. V was trimmed by 4 bases and J by 4 bases, leaving 9 bases between them. This chain's CDR3 is CASSSGEYAEQFF. CDR3 DNA (partial): TGTGCCAGCAGTTCAGGGGAGTATGCT.

This clone was counted a few times. Gene names are the mouse ones. The CDR3 end falls 4 residues outside the read, so it is completed with the germline J gene. This chain joins TRBV17 and TRBJ2-7, with 10 bases matching TRBD1. The CDR3 length is 15 residues. Germline values: CDR1 MNHDT, CDR2 YYDKIL. The CDR3 bases that were read are TGTGCTAGCAGTAGAGAACGGGACAGGGGAGAT. Its translation: CASSRERDRGD. The whole CDR3 sequence is CASSRERDRGDEQYF.

Regarding this clone: The germline and genes are mouse ones. The same CDR3 is also encoded by other DNA sequences in this sample. The sequenced CDR3 bases are TGTGCCAGCAGGACTGGGACAAACACCGGG. Protein: CASRTGTNTG. The complete CDR3 reads CASRTGTNTGQLYF. The chain carries TRBV13-3 and TRBJ2-2; 7 bases match TRBD2. Coverage ceases 4 residues before the CDR3 finishes, and the germline J gene fills in the end. The CDR3 length is 14 residues. Germline V gene sequence: CDR1 NNHDY, CDR2 SYVADS. Losses at the gene ends were 5 bases for V and 0 bases for J; bases not matched to a gene: 1.

This clone was counted at least ten times. Gene names refer to mouse genes. The sequence runs out 4 residues before the end of the CDR3; the remainder is reconstructed from the germline J gene. In the same sample, other DNA sequences code for this CDR3. This chain connects TRBV31 to TRBJ2-2; TRBD2 aligns across 8 bases. Germline V gene lookup returns CDR1 GKSSPN and CDR2 SITVG. The J segment lost 3 bases and the V segment lost 0 bases, leaving 3 bases of the junction unmatched. The CDR3 covers 15 residues. Incomplete CDR3 DNA: TGTGCCTGGAGTCTAGGGGGGGCGGACACCGGG. Translated: CAWSLGGADTG. The whole CDR3 protein is CAWSLGGADTGQLYF.

In its sample, this clone was seen a few times. Gene and germline names: mouse. The read comes to an end 3 residues before the CDR3 does, leaving the germline J gene to fill in the end. Within the sample, other DNA sequences also encode this same CDR3. This chain connects TRBV19 to TRBJ1-6; 7 nucleotides line up with TRBD1. TRBJ1-6 is known as an ORF, though its function is uncertain. The trim removed 0 bases at V and 3 bases at J, leaving 0 bases unmatched. The CDR3 spans 15 residues. Germline loops: CDR1 FNHDT, CDR2 SITEND (reference sequence). The covered CDR3 bases are TGTGCCAGCAGTATAGGGGACAGCTATAATTCGCCC. Protein product: CASSIGDSYNSP. The full CDR3 protein reads CASSIGDSYNSPLYF.

Comments on this clone: All gene names here are mouse names. The CDR3 extends 4 residues past the end of the read, so its final part is completed from the germline J gene. Other DNA sequences of this sample code for an identical CDR3. The chain combines TRBV13-2 with TRBJ2-2; D gene uncertain. V gave up 0 bases and J gave up 0 bases, with 6 bases separating them. The CDR3 is 15 amino acids. Germline V gene sequence: CDR1 NNHNN, CDR2 SYGAGS (reference sequence). This CDR3 reads CASGDAQTNTGQLYF. CDR3 bases read: TGTGCCAGCGGTGATGCCCAGACAAACACCGGG.

Note on this clone: Here the gene names and germline are mouse. Read sequence stops 4 residues before the CDR3 end, and the germline J gene provides the missing end. This CDR3 is also generated by other DNA sequences in the sample. The genes are TRBV31 and TRBJ2-5; D is ambiguous. Germline values: CDR1 GKSSPN, CDR2 SITVG. V was trimmed by 0 bases and J by 0 bases, leaving 7 bases between them. CDR3 length: 14 residues. Partial CDR3 DNA: TGTGCCTGGAGTCTCCAGATTAACCAAGAC. As protein: CAWSLQINQD. The CDR3 reads in full as CAWSLQINQDTQYF.

This clone was detected only a few times. Mouse names are used for the genes. The read finishes 4 residues shy of the CDR3 end, and the germline J gene is used to complete it. V is TRBV13-1 and J is TRBJ2-3; possibly TRBD1 for D (8 bases). V was trimmed by 2 bases and J by 2 bases, leaving 12 bases between them. There are 15 residues in the CDR3. Germline assignment: CDR1 NSHNY and CDR2 SYGAGN. CDR3 protein: CASSENRGAAETLYF. The CDR3 DNA, read in part, is TGTGCCAGCAGTGAGAACAGGGGGGCTGCAGAA.

The table lists this clone with a few counts. Here the gene names and germline are mouse. From the germline J gene comes the end of the CDR3, since the read stops 4 residues before it. At the DNA level, this CDR3 is encoded by other sequences in the same sample as well. The rearrangement joins TRBV19 to TRBJ2-1, with 10 bases aligning to TRBD1. Germline CDR1 FNHDT, CDR2 SITEND (reference sequence). There are 14 residues in the CDR3. Trimming at V came to 5 bases and at J to 3 bases, leaving 2 bases not matched to a gene. The CDR3: CASSDRGRYAEQFF. CDR3 DNA, as far as it was read: TGTGCCAGCAGCGACAGGGGGCGCTATGCT.

This clone was seen more than once but under ten times. Mouse names are used for the genes. From the germline J gene comes the end of the CDR3, since the read stops 4 residues before it. The V gene is TRBV19, the J gene TRBJ2-1; 11 bases align to TRBD1. CDR3 length equals 16 residues. The germline V gene encodes CDR1 FNHDT and CDR2 SITEND (reference sequence). The ends lost 2 bases at V and 4 bases at J; junction bases unmatched: 5. The CDR3 sequence: CASSMRDRGEYAEQFF. CDR3 bases read: TGTGCCAGCAGTATGCGGGACAGGGGGGAATATGCT.

On this clone: All gene names here are mouse names. The read ends 4 residues shy of where the CDR3 ends; the end is completed using the germline J gene. The genes are TRBV19 and TRBJ2-7; D ambiguous. V dropped 1 base and J dropped 3 bases, with 8 bases sitting between them. The CDR3 consists of 13 residues. Germline V gene lookup returns CDR1 FNHDT and CDR2 SITEND (reference sequence). The sequenced CDR3 bases are TGTGCCAGCAGTATACCACCAGTCTAT. It is translated as CASSIPPVY. The whole CDR3 is CASSIPPVYEQYF.

This clone has a handful of counts. The gene symbols are mouse symbols. The sequence runs out 4 residues before the end of the CDR3; the remainder is reconstructed from the germline J gene. The rearrangement links TRBV19 to TRBJ2-3, with D perhaps TRBD1 (5 bases). The CDR3 is 15 residues long. Trimming stripped 3 bases from V and 1 base from J, with 12 bases between. Germline values: CDR1 FNHDT, CDR2 SITEND (reference sequence). Partial CDR3 DNA: TGTGCCAGCAGTAAAAGGCAGGGCGGTGCAGAA. Its protein product is CASSKRQGGAE. The whole CDR3 sequence reads CASSKRQGGAETLYF.

This clone was counted ten times or more. Gene names follow the mouse nomenclature. From the germline J gene comes the end of the CDR3, since the read stops 4 residues before it. V is TRBV17 and J is TRBJ2-2, with 12 bases identical to TRBD2. Germline V gene sequence: CDR1 MNHDT, CDR2 YYDKIL. CDR3 length: 15 amino acids. Unmatched junction bases numbered 3, after V lost 6 bases and J lost 4 bases. The sequenced CDR3 bases are TGTGCTAGCAGCGGGACTGGGGGGATCACCGGG. Encoded protein: CASSGTGGITG. The entire CDR3 is CASSGTGGITGQLYF.

This clone was detected a few times. Mouse gene names apply. The CDR3 extends 4 residues past the end of the read, so its final part is completed from the germline J gene. The chain combines TRBV13-1 with TRBJ2-3; weak D call: TRBD2 (5 bases). V was shortened by 5 bases and J by 1 base, with 5 bases between the two germline ends. Germline CDR1 NSHNY, CDR2 SYGAGN. The CDR3 has 12 residues. The sequenced part of the CDR3 DNA is TGTGCCAGCAGACTGGGTGCAGAA. It is translated as CASRLGAE. In full, the CDR3 reads CASRLGAETLYF.

Regarding this clone: Gene names are the mouse ones. Sequencing ends 4 residues short of the CDR3 end; the germline J gene provides the rest. This rearrangement joins TRBV19 to TRBJ2-3; D is ambiguous. CDR3 length equals 15 residues. V lost 0 bases and J lost 0, with 8 bases in between. Per the germline V gene, CDR1 is FNHDT and CDR2 is SITEND (reference sequence). This CDR3 is CASSIVPNSAETLYF. CDR3 bases read: TGTGCCAGCAGTATAGTTCCCAATAGTGCAGAA.